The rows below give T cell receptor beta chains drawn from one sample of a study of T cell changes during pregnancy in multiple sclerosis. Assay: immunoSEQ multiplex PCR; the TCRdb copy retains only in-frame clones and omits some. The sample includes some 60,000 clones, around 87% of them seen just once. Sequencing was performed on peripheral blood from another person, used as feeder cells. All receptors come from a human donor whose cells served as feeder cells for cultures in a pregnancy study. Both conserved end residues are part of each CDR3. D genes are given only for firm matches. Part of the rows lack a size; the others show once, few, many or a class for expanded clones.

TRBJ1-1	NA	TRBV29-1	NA	CSGLQVMNTEAFF	TGCAGCGGCCTCCAAGTTATGAACACTGAAGCTTTCTTT
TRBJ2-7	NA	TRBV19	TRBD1	CASSIGGQAFFSYEQYF	TGTGCCAGTAGTATAGGGGGACAGGCCTTCTTCTCCTACGAGCAGTACTTC
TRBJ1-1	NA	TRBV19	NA	CASSRGDMNTEAFF	TGTGCCAGTAGTAGGGGGGACATGAACACTGAAGCTTTCTTT
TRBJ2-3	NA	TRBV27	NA	CASSPRTRDTQYF	TGTGCCAGCAGTCCCAGGACCCGGGATACGCAGTATTTT
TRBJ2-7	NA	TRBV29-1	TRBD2	CSAFGTSGESYEQYF	TGCAGCGCGTTTGGGACTAGCGGGGAATCCTACGAGCAGTACTTC
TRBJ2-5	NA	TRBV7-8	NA	CASSFETQYF	TGTGCCAGCAGCTTTGAGACCCAGTACTTC
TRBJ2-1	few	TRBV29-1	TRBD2	CSVEAWTSGRLNEQFF	TGCAGCGTTGAAGCGTGGACTAGCGGGAGGCTGAATGAGCAGTTCTTC
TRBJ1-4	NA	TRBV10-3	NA	CAISDQGSGNEKLFF	TGTGCCATCAGTGATCAGGGCAGTGGTAATGAAAAACTGTTTTTT
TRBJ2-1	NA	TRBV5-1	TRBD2	CASSPWTSGVMSYNEQFF	TGCGCCAGCAGCCCATGGACTAGCGGGGTCATGTCCTACAATGAGCAGTTCTTC
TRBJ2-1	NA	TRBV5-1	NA	CASSLDRLNEQFF	TGCGCCAGCAGCTTGGACAGGCTCAATGAGCAGTTCTTC
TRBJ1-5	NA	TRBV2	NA	CASSEQGRSNQPQHF	TGTGCCAGCAGTGAACAGGGTAGAAGCAATCAGCCCCAGCATTTT
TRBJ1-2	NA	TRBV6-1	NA	CASSEMEKYGYTF	TGTGCCAGCAGTGAAATGGAAAAATATGGCTACACCTTC
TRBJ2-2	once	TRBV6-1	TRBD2	CASSDDSGGAGELFF	TGTGCCAGCAGTGATGATAGCGGGGGGGCCGGGGAGCTGTTTTTT
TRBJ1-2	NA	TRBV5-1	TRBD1	CASSSTDRGGSGYTF	TGCGCCAGCAGCTCAACGGACAGGGGAGGGAGCGGCTACACCTTC
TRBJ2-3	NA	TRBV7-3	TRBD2	CASSSGTKQYF	TGTGCCAGCAGCTCCGGGACTAAGCAGTATTTT
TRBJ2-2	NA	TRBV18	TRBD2	CASSRGTRSTGELFF	TGTGCCAGCTCACGCGGGACTAGGAGTACCGGGGAGCTGTTTTTT
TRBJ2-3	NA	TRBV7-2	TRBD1	CASEARDRGVGTDTQYF	TGTGCCAGCGAGGCCCGGGACAGGGGAGTAGGCACAGATACGCAGTATTTT
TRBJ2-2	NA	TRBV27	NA	CASSVSGLKGGELFF	TGTGCCAGCAGTGTATCGGGACTCAAGGGCGGGGAGCTGTTTTTT
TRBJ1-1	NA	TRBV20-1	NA	CSASIRGTFF	TGCAGTGCTAGTATTAGAGGGACTTTCTTT
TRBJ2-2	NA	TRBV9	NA	CASSLNPPGELFF	TGTGCCAGCAGCTTGAATCCCCCCGGGGAGCTGTTTTTT
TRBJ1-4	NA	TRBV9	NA	CASSVGEADSEKLFF	TGTGCCAGCAGCGTAGGGGAGGCGGACTCTGAAAAACTGTTTTTT
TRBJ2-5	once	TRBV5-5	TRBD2	CASSLAGTSGGAQYF	TGTGCCAGCAGCTTGGCCGGGACTAGCGGGGGAGCCCAGTACTTC
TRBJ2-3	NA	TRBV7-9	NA	CASSYRGSTDTQYF	TGTGCCAGCAGCTACCGGGGTAGCACAGATACGCAGTATTTT
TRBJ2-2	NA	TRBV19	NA	CASSMEGAANTGELFF	TGTGCCAGTAGTATGGAGGGCGCAGCGAACACCGGGGAGCTGTTTTTT